This T cell receptor (beta chain) was captured by sequencing in a study of T cell responses to AZD1222 COVID-19 vaccine. TCRdb keeps only in-frame clones here, not all; method: immunoSEQ multiplex PCR. This table holds 160,000 or so clones, 90% found once. The study pooled second doses at about 4 or about 12 weeks. Note on this clone: Its target is unknown.

Findings of the study overall: Vaccine-associated CD4 TCRs spanned spike, dominant at 160-218 and 743-854. Spike-specific TCR breadth and depth rose after two AZD1222 doses.

Sequencing used peripheral blood, obtained 28 days after the second AZD1222 dose. The receptor's source is an adult who received the AZD1222 COVID-19 vaccine.

CDR3: CASTRQGFTDTQYF. The CDR3 DNA follows: TGTGCCAGCACTAGACAGGGATTCACAGATACGCAGTATTTT. The chain joins TRBV25-1 to TRBJ2-3; TRBD1 matches at 7 bases. CDR1 MGHDK and CDR2 SYGVNS come from the germline V gene. The trim removed 7 bases at V and 2 bases at J, leaving 6 bases unmatched. The CDR3 consists of 14 residues.